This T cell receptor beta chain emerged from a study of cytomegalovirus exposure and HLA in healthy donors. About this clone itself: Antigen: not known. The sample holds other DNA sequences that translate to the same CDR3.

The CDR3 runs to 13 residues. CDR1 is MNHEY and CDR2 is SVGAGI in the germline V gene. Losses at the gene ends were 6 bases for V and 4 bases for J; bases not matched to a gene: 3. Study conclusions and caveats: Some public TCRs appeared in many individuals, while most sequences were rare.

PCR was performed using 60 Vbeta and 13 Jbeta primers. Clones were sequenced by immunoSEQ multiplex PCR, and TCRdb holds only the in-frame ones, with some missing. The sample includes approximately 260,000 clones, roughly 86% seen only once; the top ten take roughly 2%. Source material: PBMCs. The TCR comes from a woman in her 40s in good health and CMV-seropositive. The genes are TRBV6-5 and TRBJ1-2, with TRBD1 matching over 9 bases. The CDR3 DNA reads TGTGCCAGCAGCCCGACAGGGGGCTATGGCTACACCTTC. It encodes CASSPTGGYGYTF.